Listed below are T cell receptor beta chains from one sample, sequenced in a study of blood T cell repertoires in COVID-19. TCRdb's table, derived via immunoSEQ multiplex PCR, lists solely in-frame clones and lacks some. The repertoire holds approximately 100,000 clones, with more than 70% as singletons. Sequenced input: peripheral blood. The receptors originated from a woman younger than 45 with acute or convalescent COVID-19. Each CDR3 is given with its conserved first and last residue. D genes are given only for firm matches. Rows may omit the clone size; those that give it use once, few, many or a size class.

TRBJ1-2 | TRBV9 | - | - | CASSASGTRTEGYTF | TGTGCCAGCAGCGCCTCCGGGACACGGACGGAGGGCTACACCTTC
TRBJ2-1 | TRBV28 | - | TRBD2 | CASIAGAAYNEQFF | TGTGCCAGCATAGCGGGGGCCGCCTACAATGAGCAGTTCTTC
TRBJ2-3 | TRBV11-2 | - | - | CASSLVRRGGTDTQYF | TGTGCCAGCAGCTTAGTCCGGCGGGGAGGCACAGATACGCAGTATTTT
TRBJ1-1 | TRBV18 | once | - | CASSNTQGKNTEAFF | TGTGCCAGCTCCAACACCCAGGGGAAGAACACTGAAGCTTTCTTT
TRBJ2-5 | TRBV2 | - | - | CASREEAETQYF | TGTGCCAGCAGGGAAGAAGCCGAGACCCAGTACTTC
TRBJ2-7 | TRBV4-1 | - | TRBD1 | CASSPGQGLYEQYF | TGCGCCAGCAGCCCTGGACAGGGACTCTACGAGCAGTACTTC
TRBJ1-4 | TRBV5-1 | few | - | CASSYYSNEKLFF | TGCGCCAGCAGCTATTACAGTAATGAAAAACTGTTTTTT
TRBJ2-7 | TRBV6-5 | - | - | CASSYSRTTYEQYF | TGTGCCAGCAGTTACTCGAGGACAACCTACGAGCAGTACTTC
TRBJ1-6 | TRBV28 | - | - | CASSFSGTSSPLHF | TGTGCCAGCAGTTTCTCTGGTACAAGTTCACCCCTCCACTTT
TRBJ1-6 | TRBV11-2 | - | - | CASSLSTDNSPLHF | TGTGCCAGCAGCTTGTCGACAGATAATTCACCCCTCCACTTT
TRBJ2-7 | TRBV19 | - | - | CATAQGLGEQYF | TGTGCCACCGCACAGGGTCTCGGAGAGCAGTACTTC
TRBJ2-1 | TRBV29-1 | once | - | CSVVTGDSSYNEQFF | TGCAGCGTTGTGACAGGAGATAGCTCCTACAATGAGCAGTTCTTC
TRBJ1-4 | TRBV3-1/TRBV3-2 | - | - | CASSHAGEKLFF | TGTGCCAGCAGCCACGCCGGTGAAAAACTGTTTTTT
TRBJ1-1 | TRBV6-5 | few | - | CASNYGGAWNTEAFF | TGTGCCAGCAATTACGGGGGGGCTTGGAACACTGAAGCTTTCTTT
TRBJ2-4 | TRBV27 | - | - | CASSPGAAKNIQYF | TGTGCCAGCAGCCCAGGGGCAGCCAAAAACATTCAGTACTTC
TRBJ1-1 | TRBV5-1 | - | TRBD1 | CASSLTPTGVGEAFF | TGCGCCAGCAGCTTGACCCCGACAGGGGTGGGTGAAGCTTTCTTT
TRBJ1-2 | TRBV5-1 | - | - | CASSPGSGEHGYTF | TGCGCCAGCAGCCCGGGGTCAGGGGAGCATGGCTACACCTTC
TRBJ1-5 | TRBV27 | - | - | CASSLVATGQPQHF | TGTGCCAGCAGTTTAGTGGCCACGGGTCAGCCCCAGCATTTT
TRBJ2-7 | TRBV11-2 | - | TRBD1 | CASSSPWTGYEQYF | TGTGCCAGCAGCTCCCCCTGGACAGGATACGAGCAGTACTTC
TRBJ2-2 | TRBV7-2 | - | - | CASSHLTSGELFF | TGTGCCAGCAGCCACCTCACCAGCGGGGAGCTGTTTTTT
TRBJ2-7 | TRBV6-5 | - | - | CASSYSSNSPYEQYF | TGTGCCAGCAGTTACTCTTCGAACAGCCCCTACGAGCAGTACTTC
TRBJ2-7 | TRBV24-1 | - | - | CATSSSGSYEQYF | TGTGCCACCTCCTCGTCGGGGAGCTACGAGCAGTACTTC
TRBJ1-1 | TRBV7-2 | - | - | CASSLVAGNTEAFF | TGTGCCAGCAGCTTAGTTGCAGGTAACACTGAAGCTTTCTTT
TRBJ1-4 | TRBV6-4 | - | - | CASSDSGGRRNEKLFF | TGTGCCAGCAGTGACTCGGGGGGGAGAAGAAATGAAAAACTGTTTTTT
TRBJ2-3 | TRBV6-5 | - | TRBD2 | CASGRAGGTDTQYF | TGTGCCAGCGGGCGTGCGGGGGGCACAGATACGCAGTATTTT
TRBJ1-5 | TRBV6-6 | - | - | CASSPGGAGNSNQPQHF | TGTGCCAGCAGTCCCGGGGGGGCAGGGAATAGCAATCAGCCCCAGCATTTT
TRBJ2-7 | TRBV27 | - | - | CASSSHRTGTYEQYF | TGTGCCAGCAGTTCCCACCGAACCGGGACCTACGAGCAGTACTTC
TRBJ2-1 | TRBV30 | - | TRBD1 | CGARQGIEQFF | TGTGGAGCCAGACAGGGGATTGAGCAGTTCTTC
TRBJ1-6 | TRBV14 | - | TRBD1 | CAVGYRGQGNSPLHF | TGTGCTGTGGGGTACAGGGGGCAGGGTAATTCACCCCTCCACTTT
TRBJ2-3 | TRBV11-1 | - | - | CASSLWGTQGTDTQYF | TGTGCCAGCAGCTTATGGGGGACTCAGGGCACAGATACGCAGTATTTT
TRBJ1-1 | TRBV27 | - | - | CASSRNRNTEAFF | TGTGCCAGCAGTCGCAACAGAAACACTGAAGCTTTCTTT
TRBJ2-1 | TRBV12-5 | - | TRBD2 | CASGLAGGSSYNEQFF | TGTGCTAGTGGTTTGGCCGGGGGGAGCTCCTACAATGAGCAGTTCTTC
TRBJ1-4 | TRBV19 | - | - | CASSLGGGEKLFF | TGTGCCAGTAGTTTGGGTGGCGGCGAAAAACTGTTTTTT
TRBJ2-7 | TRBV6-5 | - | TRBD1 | CASRRTGAPYEQYF | TGTGCCAGCAGAAGGACAGGAGCCCCCTACGAGCAGTACTTC
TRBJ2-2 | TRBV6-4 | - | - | CASSVSLRTAKNTGELFF | TGTGCCAGCAGTGTATCGTTACGGACAGCTAAGAACACCGGGGAGCTGTTTTTT
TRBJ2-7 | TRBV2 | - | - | CASNLRVEHPSGEQYF | TGTGCCAGCAACCTCAGGGTCGAGCACCCCTCCGGCGAGCAGTACTTC
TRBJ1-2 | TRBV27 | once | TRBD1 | CASSTRTRDSYGYTF | TGTGCCAGCAGTACGCGCACCCGGGACAGCTATGGCTACACCTTC
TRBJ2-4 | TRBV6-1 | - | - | CASSERVGTPKGTKNIQYF | TGTGCCAGCAGTGAGAGAGTCGGGACACCCAAGGGAACCAAAAACATTCAGTACTTC
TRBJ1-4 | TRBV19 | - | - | CASSPWNGETNEKLFF | TGTGCCAGTAGTCCCTGGAACGGGGAAACTAATGAAAAACTGTTTTTT
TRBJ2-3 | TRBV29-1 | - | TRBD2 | CSGITSGGDTQYF | TGCAGCGGAATAACTAGCGGGGGAGATACGCAGTATTTT
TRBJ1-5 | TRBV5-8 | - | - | CASSRGVGWSQPQHF | TGTGCCAGCAGCCGGGGGGTGGGATGGAGTCAGCCCCAGCATTTT
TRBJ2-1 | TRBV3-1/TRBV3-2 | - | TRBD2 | CASSHQLVLAWQFF | TGTGCCAGCAGCCATCAACTGGTACTAGCGTGGCAGTTCTTC
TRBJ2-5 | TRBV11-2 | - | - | CASSLGAAGETQYF | TGTGCCAGCAGCTTAGGGGCCGCAGGGGAGACCCAGTACTTC
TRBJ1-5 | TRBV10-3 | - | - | CAISESTEQSQHF | TGTGCCATCAGTGAGTCGACAGAACAGTCCCAGCATTTT
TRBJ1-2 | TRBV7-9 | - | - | CASSLEQGPINYGYTF | TGTGCCAGCAGCTTAGAGCAGGGGCCAATTAACTATGGCTACACCTTC
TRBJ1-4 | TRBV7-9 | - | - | CASSRPQPSGPEKLFF | TGTGCCAGCAGCCGCCCACAACCCAGCGGGCCTGAAAAACTGTTTTTT
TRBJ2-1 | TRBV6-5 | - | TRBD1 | CASSPGRGINNEQFF | TGTGCCAGCAGTCCCGGCAGGGGGATAAACAATGAGCAGTTCTTC
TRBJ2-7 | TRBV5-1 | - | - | CASSPMGGSYEQYF | TGCGCCAGCAGCCCCATGGGGGGCTCCTACGAGCAGTACTTC